This T cell receptor beta chain was captured by sequencing in a study of T cells in localized non-small cell lung cancer. TCRdb keeps only in-frame clones here, not all; method: immunoSEQ multiplex PCR. Here the sample spans 15,000 to 20,000 clones, 70% to 90% being singletons. CDR3 length: 14 amino acids. CDR1 and CDR2 (germline): SNHLY, FYNNEI. V dropped 4 bases and J dropped 12 bases, with 21 bases sitting between them. The clonotype originates from a male donor at least 60 years old with stage I lung adenocarcinoma. The rearrangement uses TRBV2 and TRBJ1-2; D gene uncertain. The source material was peripheral blood, sampled before any cancer treatment. CDR3 nucleotide sequence: TGTGCCAGCAGTGTTCGGCCGGCAGTCCGGGTGGACACCTTC. Amino acids: CASSVRPAVRVDTF.